Reported below is one T cell receptor (beta chain). The antigen remains undetermined. Some clones are missing from TCRdb's copy, which holds only in-frame ones; the method was immunoSEQ multiplex PCR. Among some 90,000 clones listed, approximately 80% were seen once. Germline CDR1 reads SQVTM; CDR2 reads ANQGSEA. The CDR3 covers 12 residues. V lost 2 bases and J lost 3; bases outside the gene matches: 1. This sample is drawn from a study of graft-versus-host responses after intestinal transplantation. The rearrangement uses TRBV29-1 and TRBJ2-7; 7 nucleotides align to TRBD1. The sequence was obtained from a human donor who received an intestinal transplant. Material: unstimulated CD4+ T cells sorted from spleen or lymph node cells, obtained before intestinal transplant. The CDR3 sequence is CSVERTGYEQYF. The CDR3 region has the DNA TGCAGCGTTGAAAGGACAGGCTACGAGCAGTACTTC.